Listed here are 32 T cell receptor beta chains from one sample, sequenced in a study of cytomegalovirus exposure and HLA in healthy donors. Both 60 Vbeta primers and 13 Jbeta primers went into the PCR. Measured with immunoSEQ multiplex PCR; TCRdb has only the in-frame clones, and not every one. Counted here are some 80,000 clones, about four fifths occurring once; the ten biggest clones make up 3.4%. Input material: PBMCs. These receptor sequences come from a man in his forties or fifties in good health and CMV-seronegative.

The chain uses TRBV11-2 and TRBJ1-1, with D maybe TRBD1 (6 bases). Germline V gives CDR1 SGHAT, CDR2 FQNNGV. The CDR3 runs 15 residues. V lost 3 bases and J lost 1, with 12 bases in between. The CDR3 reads CASSFTWTENTEAFF. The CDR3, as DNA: TGTGCCAGCAGCTTCACCTGGACAGAGAACACTGAAGCTTTCTTT.

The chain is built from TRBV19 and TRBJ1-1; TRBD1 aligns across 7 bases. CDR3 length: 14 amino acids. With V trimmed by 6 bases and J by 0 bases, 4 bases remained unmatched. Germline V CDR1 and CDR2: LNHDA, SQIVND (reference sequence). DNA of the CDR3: TGTGCCAGTAGAGGACAGGATATGAACACTGAAGCTTTCTTT. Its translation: CASRGQDMNTEAFF.

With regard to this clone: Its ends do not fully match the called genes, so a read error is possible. The CDR3 DNA follows: TGTGCCAGCAGCGTAGGGCAATTGGTGAATGGGCAGTTCTTC. Translated: CASSVGQLVNGQFF. This chain links TRBV9 with TRBJ2-1; D is ambiguous. The CDR3 runs to 14 residues. From germline, CDR1 is SGDLS and CDR2 YYNGEE. The variable domain in full, completed from reference TRBV9 and TRBJ2-1, reads DSGVTQTPKHLITATGQRVTLRCSPRSGDLSVYWYQQSLDQGLQFLIQYYNGEERAKGNILERFSAQQFPDLHSELNLSSLELGDSALYFCASSVGQLVNGQFFGPGTRLTVL.

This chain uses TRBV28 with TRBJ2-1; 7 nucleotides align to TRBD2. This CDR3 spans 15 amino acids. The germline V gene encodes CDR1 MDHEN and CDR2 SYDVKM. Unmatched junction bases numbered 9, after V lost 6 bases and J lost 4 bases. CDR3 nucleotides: TGTGCCAGCAGGAGCGGGGCGCAAGGGTACAATGAGCAGTTCTTC. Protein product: CASRSGAQGYNEQFF.

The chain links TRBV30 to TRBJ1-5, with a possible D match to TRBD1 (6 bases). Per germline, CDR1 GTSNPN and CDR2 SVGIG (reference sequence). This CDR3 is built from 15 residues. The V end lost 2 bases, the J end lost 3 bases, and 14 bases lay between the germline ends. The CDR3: CAWSSLDSLNQPQHF. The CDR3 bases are TGTGCCTGGAGTTCTTTGGACAGCCTCAATCAGCCCCAGCATTTT. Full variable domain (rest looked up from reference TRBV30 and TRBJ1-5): SQTIHQWPATLVQPVGSPLSLECTVEGTSNPNLYWYRQAAGRGLQLLFYSVGIGQISSEVPQNLSASRPQDRQFILSSKKLLLSDSGFYLCAWSSLDSLNQPQHFGDGTRLSIL.

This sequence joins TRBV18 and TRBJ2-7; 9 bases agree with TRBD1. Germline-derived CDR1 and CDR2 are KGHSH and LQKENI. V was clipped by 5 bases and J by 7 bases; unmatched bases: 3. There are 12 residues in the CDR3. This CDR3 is CASSGQGIEQYF. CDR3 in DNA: TGTGCCAGCTCAGGACAGGGGATAGAGCAGTACTTC.

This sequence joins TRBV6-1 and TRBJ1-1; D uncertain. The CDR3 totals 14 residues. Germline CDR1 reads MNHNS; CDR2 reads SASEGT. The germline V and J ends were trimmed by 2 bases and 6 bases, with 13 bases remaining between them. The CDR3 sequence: CASSETETPAEAFF. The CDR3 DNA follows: TGTGCCAGCAGTGAAACTGAAACGCCCGCTGAAGCTTTCTTT.

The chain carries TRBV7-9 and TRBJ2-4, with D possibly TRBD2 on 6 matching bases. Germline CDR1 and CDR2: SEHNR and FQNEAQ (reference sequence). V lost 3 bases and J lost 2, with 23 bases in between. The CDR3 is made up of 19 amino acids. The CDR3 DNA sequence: TGTGCCAGCAGCTTGGGGATAAACGAGGTGGGGGGTCCCAAAAACATTCAGTACTTC. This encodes CASSLGINEVGGPKNIQYF. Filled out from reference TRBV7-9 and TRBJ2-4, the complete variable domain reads DTGVSQNPRHKITKRGQNVTFRCDPISEHNRLYWYRQTLGQGPEFLTYFQNEAQLEKSRLLSDRFSAERPKGSFSTLEIQRTEQGDSAMYLCASSLGINEVGGPKNIQYFGAGTRLSVL.

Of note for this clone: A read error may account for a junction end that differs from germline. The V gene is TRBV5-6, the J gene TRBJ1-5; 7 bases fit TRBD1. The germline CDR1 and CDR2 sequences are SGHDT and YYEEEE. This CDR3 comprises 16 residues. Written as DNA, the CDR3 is TGTGCCAGCAGCTTTAACCGAGGGGGCCGCAATCAGCCCCCGCATTTT. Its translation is CASSFNRGGRNQPPHF.

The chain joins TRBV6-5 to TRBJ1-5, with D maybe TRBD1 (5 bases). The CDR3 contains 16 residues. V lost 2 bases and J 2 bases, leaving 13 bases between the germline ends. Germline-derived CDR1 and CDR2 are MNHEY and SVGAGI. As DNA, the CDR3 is TGTGCCAGCAGTTACGGGAGGGGACTCGGCAATCAGCCCCAGCATTTT. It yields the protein CASSYGRGLGNQPQHF.

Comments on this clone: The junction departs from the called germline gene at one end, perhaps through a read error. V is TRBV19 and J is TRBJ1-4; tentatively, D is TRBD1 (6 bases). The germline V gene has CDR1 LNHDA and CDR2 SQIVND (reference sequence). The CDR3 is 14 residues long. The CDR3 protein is CAGSIGQNNEKLFF. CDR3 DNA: TGTGCCGGTAGTATAGGACAGAATAATGAAAAACTGTTTTTT.

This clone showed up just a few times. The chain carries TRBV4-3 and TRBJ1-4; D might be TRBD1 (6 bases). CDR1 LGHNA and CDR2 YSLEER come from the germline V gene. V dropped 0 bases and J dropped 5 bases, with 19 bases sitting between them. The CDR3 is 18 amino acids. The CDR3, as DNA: TGCGCCAGCAGCCAAGATCCTGGGGGCCCGAGACACAATGAAAAACTGTTTTTT. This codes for CASSQDPGGPRHNEKLFF.

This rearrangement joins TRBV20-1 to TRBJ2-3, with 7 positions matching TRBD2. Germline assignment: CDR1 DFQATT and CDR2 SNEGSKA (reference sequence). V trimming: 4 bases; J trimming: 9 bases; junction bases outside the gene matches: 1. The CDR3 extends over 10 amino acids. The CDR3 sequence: CSATGGTQYF. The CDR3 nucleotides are TGCAGTGCTACCGGGGGGACGCAGTATTTT.

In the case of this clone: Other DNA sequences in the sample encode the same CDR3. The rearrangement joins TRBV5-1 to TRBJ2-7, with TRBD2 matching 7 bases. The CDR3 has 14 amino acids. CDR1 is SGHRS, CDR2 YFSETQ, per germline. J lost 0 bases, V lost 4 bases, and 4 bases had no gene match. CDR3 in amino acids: CASSLGGGSYEQYF. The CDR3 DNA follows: TGCGCCAGCAGCCTGGGGGGGGGCTCCTACGAGCAGTACTTC.

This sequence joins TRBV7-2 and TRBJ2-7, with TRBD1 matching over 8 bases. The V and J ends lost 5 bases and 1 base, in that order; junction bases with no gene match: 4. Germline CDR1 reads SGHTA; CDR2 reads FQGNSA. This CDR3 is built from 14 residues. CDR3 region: CASSPYRGSYEQYF. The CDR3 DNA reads TGTGCCAGCAGCCCATACAGGGGGTCCTACGAGCAGTACTTC.

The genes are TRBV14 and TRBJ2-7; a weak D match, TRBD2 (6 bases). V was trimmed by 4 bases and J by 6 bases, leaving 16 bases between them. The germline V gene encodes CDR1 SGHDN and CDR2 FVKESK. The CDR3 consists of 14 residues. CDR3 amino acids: CASSLRRTGGEQYF. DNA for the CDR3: TGTGCCAGCAGCCTACGGAGGACCGGGGGCGAGCAGTACTTC.

The CDR3 loop reads CASSGTAGQGHNEQFF. The CDR3 region has the DNA TGTGCCAGCAGTGGCACTGCGGGACAGGGACACAATGAGCAGTTCTTC. The chain joins TRBV6-4 to TRBJ2-1, with 9 nucleotides matching TRBD1. V lost 4 bases and J lost 5; bases outside the gene matches: 9. Per germline, CDR1 MRHNA and CDR2 SNTAGT. This CDR3 is 16 amino acids long.

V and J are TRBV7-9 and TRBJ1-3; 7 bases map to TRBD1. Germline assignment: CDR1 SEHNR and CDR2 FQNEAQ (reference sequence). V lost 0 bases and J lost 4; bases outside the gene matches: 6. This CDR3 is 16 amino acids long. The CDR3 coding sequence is TGTGCCAGCAGCTTAGCTGCAGGGGGAGGCGGAAACACCATATATTTT. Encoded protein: CASSLAAGGGGNTIYF.

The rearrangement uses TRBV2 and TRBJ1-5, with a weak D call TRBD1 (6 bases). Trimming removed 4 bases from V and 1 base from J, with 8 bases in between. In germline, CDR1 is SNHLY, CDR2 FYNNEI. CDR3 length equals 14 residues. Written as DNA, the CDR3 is TGTGCCAGCAGTGCAGGGGACAGCAATCAGCCCCAGCATTTT. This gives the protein CASSAGDSNQPQHF.

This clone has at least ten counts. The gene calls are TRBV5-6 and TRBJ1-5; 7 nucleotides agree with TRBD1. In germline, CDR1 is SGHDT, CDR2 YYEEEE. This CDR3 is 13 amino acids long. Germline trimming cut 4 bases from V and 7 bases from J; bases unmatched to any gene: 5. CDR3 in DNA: TGTGCCAGCAGCCTGACAGGGAGACAGCCCCAGCATTTT. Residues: CASSLTGRQPQHF.

The CDR3 DNA reads as TGTGCCAGCAGCTTAGAGGAGAGGACAGGGGGTATCTACGAGCAGTACTTC. Translating it yields CASSLEERTGGIYEQYF. The chain joins TRBV7-6 to TRBJ2-7, with 10 bases matching TRBD1. Germline CDR1 SGHVS, CDR2 FNYEAQ. The CDR3 runs to 17 residues. Trimming at V came to 1 base and at J to 3 bases, leaving 9 bases not matched to a gene. The variable domain in full, with the rest retrieved from reference TRBV7-6 and TRBJ2-7, is GAGVSQSPRYKVTKRGQDVALRCDPISGHVSLYWYRQALGQGPEFLTYFNYEAQQDKSGLPNDRFSAERPEGSISTLTIQRTEQRDSAMYRCASSLEERTGGIYEQYFGPGTRLTVT.

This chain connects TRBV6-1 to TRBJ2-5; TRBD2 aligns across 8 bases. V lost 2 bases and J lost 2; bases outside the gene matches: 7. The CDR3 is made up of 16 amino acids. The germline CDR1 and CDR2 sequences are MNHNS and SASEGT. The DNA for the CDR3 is TGTGCCAGCAGTGAACTCGGGGGGGGGCCACAAGAGACCCAGTACTTC. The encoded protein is CASSELGGGPQETQYF.

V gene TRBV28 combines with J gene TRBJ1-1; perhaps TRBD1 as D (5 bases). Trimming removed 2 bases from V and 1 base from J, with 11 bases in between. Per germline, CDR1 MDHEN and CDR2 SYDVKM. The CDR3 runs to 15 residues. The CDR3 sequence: CASSLRGSWNTEAFF. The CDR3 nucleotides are TGTGCCAGCAGTTTAAGGGGCAGCTGGAACACTGAAGCTTTCTTT.

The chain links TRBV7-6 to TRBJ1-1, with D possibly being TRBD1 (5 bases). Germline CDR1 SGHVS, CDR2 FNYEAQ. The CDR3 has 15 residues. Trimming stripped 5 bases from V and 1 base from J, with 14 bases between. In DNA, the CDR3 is TGTGCCAGCAGCCCCCCGGACAATTGGAACACTGAAGCTTTCTTT. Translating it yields CASSPPDNWNTEAFF. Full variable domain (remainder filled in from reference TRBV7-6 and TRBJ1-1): GAGVSQSPRYKVTKRGQDVALRCDPISGHVSLYWYRQALGQGPEFLTYFNYEAQQDKSGLPNDRFSAERPEGSISTLTIQRTEQRDSAMYRCASSPPDNWNTEAFFGQGTRLTVV.

The CDR3 DNA reads as TGTGCCAGCACCCTACTTAACACTGAAGCTTTCTTT. Protein product: CASTLLNTEAFF. The rearrangement joins TRBV5-6 to TRBJ1-1, with unresolved D. Trimming took off 6 bases at V and 2 bases at J, with 8 bases between the two ends. The CDR3 consists of 12 residues. The V gene's germline CDR1 is SGHDT and CDR2 YYEEEE.

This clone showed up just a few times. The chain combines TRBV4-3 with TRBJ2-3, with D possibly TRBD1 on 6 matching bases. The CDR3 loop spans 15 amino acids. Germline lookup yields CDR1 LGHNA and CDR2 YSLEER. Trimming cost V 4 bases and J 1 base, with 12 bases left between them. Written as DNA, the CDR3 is TGCGCCAGCAGCCTAAATCCAGGGGGCACAGATACGCAGTATTTT. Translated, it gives CASSLNPGGTDTQYF.

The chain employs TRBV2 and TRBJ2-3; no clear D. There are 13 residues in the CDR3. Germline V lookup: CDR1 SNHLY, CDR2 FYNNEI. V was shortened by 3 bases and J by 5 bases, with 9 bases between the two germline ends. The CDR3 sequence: CASSEPPRDTQYF. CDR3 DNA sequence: TGTGCCAGCAGTGAGCCCCCGCGAGATACGCAGTATTTT.

The CDR3 DNA follows: TGTGCTAGTGGTTTGGTACTGTTGGCGGCCGAGCAGTACTTC. Its protein is CASGLVLLAAEQYF. The chain joins TRBV12-5 to TRBJ2-7; the D is unclear. The CDR3 sequence is 14 residues long. V was clipped by 0 bases and J by 6 bases, with 12 bases between them. The germline V gene encodes CDR1 LGHNT and CDR2 FRNRAP.

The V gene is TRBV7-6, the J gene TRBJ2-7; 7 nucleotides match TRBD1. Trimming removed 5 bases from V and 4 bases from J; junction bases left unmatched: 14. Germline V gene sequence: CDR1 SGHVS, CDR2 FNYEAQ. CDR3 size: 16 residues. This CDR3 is CASSARRDSKRYEQYF. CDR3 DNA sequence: TGTGCCAGCAGCGCACGCCGGGACAGCAAGAGGTACGAGCAGTACTTC.

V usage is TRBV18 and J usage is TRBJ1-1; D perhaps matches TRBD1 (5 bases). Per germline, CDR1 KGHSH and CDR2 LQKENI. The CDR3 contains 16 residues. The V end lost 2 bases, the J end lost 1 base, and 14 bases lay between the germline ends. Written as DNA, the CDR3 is TGTGCCAGCTCACCAAGGCAGGGACTTCGGAACACTGAAGCTTTCTTT. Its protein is CASSPRQGLRNTEAFF.

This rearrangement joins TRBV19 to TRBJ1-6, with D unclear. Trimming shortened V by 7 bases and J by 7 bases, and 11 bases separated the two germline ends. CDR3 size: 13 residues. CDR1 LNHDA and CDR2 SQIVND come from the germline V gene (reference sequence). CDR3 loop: CASNNIWNSPLHF. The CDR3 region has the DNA TGTGCCAGTAACAACATTTGGAATTCACCCCTCCACTTT.

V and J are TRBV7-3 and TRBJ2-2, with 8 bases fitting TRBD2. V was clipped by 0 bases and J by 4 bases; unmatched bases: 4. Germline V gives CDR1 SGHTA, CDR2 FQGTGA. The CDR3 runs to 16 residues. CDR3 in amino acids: CASSLTAGGTTGELFF. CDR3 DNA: TGTGCCAGCAGCTTAACGGCGGGGGGAACCACCGGGGAGCTGTTTTTT.